The source of this T cell receptor (beta chain) is a study of T-cell reconstitution after alpha-beta-depleted transplantation in children. Whole-study findings and limits: T-cell counts and diversity were attributed mostly to newly produced T cells one year after transplant.

The CDR3 is 11 amino acids. The germline V and J ends were trimmed by 4 bases and 5 bases, with 9 bases remaining between them. Germline V gives CDR1 SQVTM, CDR2 ANQGSEA. As it was prepared, the TCRbeta library received unique molecular identifiers. From the PCR reads, TCRdb called clonotypes with MiXCR, one entry per CDR3 protein. The sample records approximately 430,000 distinct CDR3 sequences, 15% to 20% being singletons. A word on this clonotype: Its antigen is unknown.

This chain links TRBV29-1 with TRBJ2-7, with no clear D. The receptor was derived from a boy less than two years old who had a stem cell transplant for Wiskott-Aldrich syndrome, so the T cells may come from the graft donor. Here the sequenced sample was PBMCs, mostly from graft donor cells, taken 360 days after TCRalphabeta/CD19-depleted stem cell transplant. CDR3: CSVGPLDEQYF. The DNA for the CDR3 is TGCAGCGTTGGCCCCCTTGACGAGCAGTACTTC.